This is a list of T cell receptor beta chains from one sample in a study of blood T cell repertoires in COVID-19. Generated by immunoSEQ multiplex PCR, the TCRdb table keeps only in-frame clones and is missing some. The data contain 77,000 or so clones, about three quarters of them singletons. Sequencing was performed on peripheral blood. All receptors come from a woman aged 80 or older with active or convalescent COVID-19. Each CDR3 is given with its conserved first and last residue. Each record gives: J gene, clone size, V gene, D gene, CDR3 protein, CDR3 DNA. D genes are given only for firm matches. Expanded clones are given a class, and other clones once, few, many or no size at all.

J: TRBJ1-1; size: NA; V: TRBV11-2; D: TRBD1; CDR3: CASSSPTGGITEAFF; DNA: TGTGCCAGCAGTTCACCGACAGGGGGTATCACTGAAGCTTTCTTT
J: TRBJ2-7; size: NA; V: TRBV6-5; D: NA; CDR3: CASSYSRGYEQYF; DNA: TGTGCCAGCAGTTACTCGCGGGGCTACGAGCAGTACTTC
J: TRBJ2-7; size: few; V: TRBV5-1; D: NA; CDR3: CASSLAGNEQYF; DNA: TGCGCCAGCAGCTTGGCCGGGAACGAGCAGTACTTC
J: TRBJ2-3; size: NA; V: TRBV5-6; D: NA; CDR3: CASSYLTGPDTQYF; DNA: TGTGCCAGCAGCTATCTGACAGGCCCGGATACGCAGTATTTT
J: TRBJ2-3; size: NA; V: TRBV7-2; D: TRBD1; CDR3: CASSPGQADTQYF; DNA: TGTGCCAGCAGCCCCGGACAGGCAGATACGCAGTATTTT
J: TRBJ2-1; size: NA; V: TRBV4-1; D: NA; CDR3: CASSQDRRTGNEQFF; DNA: TGCGCCAGCAGCCAAGATAGAAGGACTGGCAATGAGCAGTTCTTC
J: TRBJ2-5; size: few; V: TRBV19; D: TRBD2; CDR3: CASSIQGGARETQYF; DNA: TGTGCCAGTAGTATCCAGGGAGGGGCGCGGGAGACCCAGTACTTC
J: TRBJ2-2; size: NA; V: TRBV6-5; D: NA; CDR3: CASSYGQLDLGELFF; DNA: TGTGCCAGCAGTTACGGACAGTTGGACCTCGGGGAGCTGTTTTTT
J: TRBJ1-1; size: NA; V: TRBV5-4; D: TRBD1; CDR3: CASSSRTGNTEAFF; DNA: TGTGCCAGCAGCTCCAGGACAGGGAACACTGAAGCTTTCTTT
J: TRBJ2-5; size: NA; V: TRBV30; D: TRBD2; CDR3: CAWTRGGETQYF; DNA: TGTGCCTGGACTCGGGGGGGCGAGACCCAGTACTTC
J: TRBJ2-7; size: NA; V: TRBV6-5; D: NA; CDR3: CASSPGEEQYF; DNA: TGTGCCAGCAGCCCCGGGGAAGAGCAGTACTTC
J: TRBJ1-2; size: few; V: TRBV7-9; D: TRBD1; CDR3: CASSLGQGHYTF; DNA: TGTGCCAGCAGCTTGGGACAGGGGCACTACACCTTC
J: TRBJ1-1; size: NA; V: TRBV10-2; D: TRBD1; CDR3: CASSELGGRDTEAFF; DNA: TGCGCCAGCAGTGAGTTAGGGGGCCGGGACACTGAAGCTTTCTTT
J: TRBJ2-7; size: once; V: TRBV4-3; D: TRBD2; CDR3: CASSHATSGGSSYEQYF; DNA: TGCGCCAGCAGCCATGCTACTAGCGGGGGTTCCTCCTACGAGCAGTACTTC
J: TRBJ2-5; size: few; V: TRBV11-2; D: NA; CDR3: CASSLSGGRETQYF; DNA: TGTGCCAGCAGCTTATCCGGAGGTAGAGAGACCCAGTACTTC
J: TRBJ2-1; size: NA; V: TRBV6-5; D: TRBD2; CDR3: CASRSLAGEYNEQFF; DNA: TGTGCCAGCAGAAGTCTAGCGGGGGAGTACAATGAGCAGTTCTTC
J: TRBJ2-3; size: NA; V: TRBV5-4; D: TRBD1; CDR3: CASSQTGGADTQYF; DNA: TGTGCCAGCAGCCAGACAGGGGGCGCAGATACGCAGTATTTT
J: TRBJ1-1; size: once; V: TRBV29-1; D: NA; CDR3: CSVVPRGTEAFF; DNA: TGCAGCGTTGTACCCCGCGGCACTGAAGCTTTCTTT
J: TRBJ1-6; size: NA; V: TRBV2; D: NA; CDR3: CASSDTASYNSPLHF; DNA: TGTGCCAGCAGTGATACAGCTTCCTATAATTCACCCCTCCACTTT
J: TRBJ2-7; size: once; V: TRBV28; D: NA; CDR3: CASSLEQGWYF; DNA: TGTGCCAGCAGTTTGGAACAGGGTTGGTACTTC
J: TRBJ1-2; size: NA; V: TRBV29-1; D: NA; CDR3: CSVDLTVNNYGYTF; DNA: TGCAGCGTTGACTTGACAGTAAATAACTATGGCTACACCTTC
J: TRBJ1-5; size: NA; V: TRBV6-5; D: TRBD1; CDR3: CASRRTGYGNQPQHF; DNA: TGTGCCAGCAGGCGGACAGGGTACGGCAATCAGCCCCAGCATTTT
J: TRBJ1-6; size: once; V: TRBV2; D: NA; CDR3: CASSEEGQGLTPLHF; DNA: TGTGCCAGCAGTGAAGAGGGGCAGGGATTAACACCCCTCCACTTT
J: TRBJ2-7; size: NA; V: TRBV6-5; D: TRBD2; CDR3: CASSYGSGGYEQYF; DNA: TGTGCCAGCAGTTATGGTAGCGGGGGCTACGAGCAGTACTTC
J: TRBJ1-1; size: NA; V: TRBV2; D: TRBD1; CDR3: CASSADRGFAEAFF; DNA: TGTGCCAGCAGTGCCGACAGGGGGTTCGCTGAAGCTTTCTTT
J: TRBJ2-3; size: NA; V: TRBV5-1; D: NA; CDR3: CASSYVQGSTDTQYF; DNA: TGCGCCAGCAGCTATGTACAGGGTAGTACAGATACGCAGTATTTT
J: TRBJ1-2; size: NA; V: TRBV11-2; D: TRBD1; CDR3: CASSPGTGAYGYTF; DNA: TGTGCCAGCAGCCCGGGGACAGGAGCCTATGGCTACACCTTC
J: TRBJ2-5; size: NA; V: TRBV7-8; D: NA; CDR3: CASSLVVSVETQYF; DNA: TGTGCCAGCAGCTTAGTGGTCTCGGTAGAGACCCAGTACTTC
J: TRBJ2-5; size: NA; V: TRBV7-3; D: NA; CDR3: CASSPDSLQETQYF; DNA: TGTGCCAGCAGCCCGGACAGCCTTCAAGAGACCCAGTACTTC
J: TRBJ2-3; size: once; V: TRBV7-2; D: TRBD1; CDR3: CASRPTGSDTQYF; DNA: TGTGCCAGCAGACCGACAGGGTCAGATACGCAGTATTTT
J: TRBJ1-1; size: NA; V: TRBV12-5; D: NA; CDR3: CASGLRGSGAAFF; DNA: TGTGCTAGTGGTTTGCGGGGGAGTGGAGCCGCTTTCTTT
J: TRBJ1-2; size: few; V: TRBV5-6; D: NA; CDR3: CASHDDGGYTF; DNA: TGTGCCAGTCACGACGACGGGGGCTACACCTTC
J: TRBJ2-1; size: NA; V: TRBV15; D: TRBD2; CDR3: CATSRRLAGNNEQFF; DNA: TGTGCCACCAGCAGAAGACTAGCGGGGAACAATGAGCAGTTCTTC
J: TRBJ1-4; size: NA; V: TRBV30; D: NA; CDR3: CAWSPGESEKLFF; DNA: TGTGCCTGGAGTCCAGGGGAGAGTGAAAAACTGTTTTTT
J: TRBJ2-1; size: NA; V: TRBV28; D: TRBD2; CDR3: CASSRLAGGYNEQFF; DNA: TGTGCCAGCAGCCGACTAGCGGGGGGGTACAATGAGCAGTTCTTC
J: TRBJ2-3; size: NA; V: TRBV19; D: NA; CDR3: CASSDDLRGRGTDTQYF; DNA: TGTGCCAGTAGTGACGACCTTAGGGGAAGGGGCACAGATACGCAGTATTTT
J: TRBJ2-5; size: NA; V: TRBV7-7; D: TRBD2; CDR3: CASSFTRLAGKETQYF; DNA: TGTGCTAGCAGTTTCACAAGGCTAGCGGGGAAAGAGACCCAGTACTTC
J: TRBJ2-2; size: NA; V: TRBV29-1; D: TRBD2; CDR3: CSAQGLAGVGELFF; DNA: TGCAGCGCCCAGGGACTAGCGGGTGTCGGGGAGCTGTTTTTT
J: TRBJ2-1; size: NA; V: TRBV16; D: NA; CDR3: CASSQGAAYNEQFF; DNA: TGTGCCAGCAGCCAGGGGGCAGCCTACAATGAGCAGTTCTTC
J: TRBJ1-1; size: NA; V: TRBV2; D: NA; CDR3: CASTGNTEAFF; DNA: TGTGCCAGTACAGGGAACACTGAAGCTTTCTTT
J: TRBJ1-4; size: NA; V: TRBV19; D: NA; CDR3: CASSKSTNNEKLFF; DNA: TGTGCCAGTAGTAAAAGCACCAACAATGAAAAACTGTTTTTT
J: TRBJ2-2; size: NA; V: TRBV7-2; D: NA; CDR3: CASSYRTVGELFF; DNA: TGTGCCAGCAGCTACCGGACAGTCGGGGAGCTGTTTTTT
J: TRBJ1-6; size: once; V: TRBV27; D: NA; CDR3: CASSFQRGSPLHF; DNA: TGTGCCAGCAGTTTTCAGCGGGGTTCACCCCTCCACTTT
J: TRBJ2-5; size: NA; V: TRBV6-5; D: NA; CDR3: CASSYRDIRETQYF; DNA: TGTGCCAGCAGCTACCGGGACATAAGAGAGACCCAGTACTTC
J: TRBJ2-1; size: NA; V: TRBV6-4; D: TRBD2; CDR3: CASSEGGWQEYNEQFF; DNA: TGTGCCAGCAGTGAGGGGGGGTGGCAGGAATACAATGAGCAGTTCTTC
J: TRBJ2-7; size: NA; V: TRBV6-2/TRBV6-3; D: TRBD2; CDR3: CASSRFGGYEQYF; DNA: TGTGCCAGCAGCCGCTTCGGGGGGTACGAGCAGTACTTC
J: TRBJ2-7; size: NA; V: TRBV3-1/TRBV3-2; D: TRBD2; CDR3: CASSPRGAGASYEQYF; DNA: TGTGCCAGCAGCCCTCGGGGAGCGGGGGCCTCCTACGAGCAGTACTTC
J: TRBJ2-3; size: NA; V: TRBV24-1; D: TRBD2; CDR3: CATSDWAMRGGLPRRFTDTQYF; DNA: TGTGCCACCAGTGATTGGGCCATGCGGGGGGGACTCCCACGGCGATTCACAGATACGCAGTATTTT
J: TRBJ2-3; size: NA; V: TRBV5-6; D: TRBD1; CDR3: CASSLGQGIWTDTQYF; DNA: TGTGCCAGCAGCTTGGGACAGGGAATCTGGACAGATACGCAGTATTTT
J: TRBJ2-4; size: NA; V: TRBV19; D: NA; CDR3: CASSEVGRNIQYF; DNA: TGTGCCAGTAGTGAGGTTGGGAGAAACATTCAGTACTTC
J: TRBJ1-1; size: NA; V: TRBV7-2; D: TRBD1; CDR3: CASSNRLTGGTEAFF; DNA: TGTGCCAGCAGCAACCGATTGACAGGGGGCACTGAAGCTTTCTTT